Included here is one T cell receptor beta chain sequence, with context. The CDR3 sequence is 12 residues long. V was pared by 5 bases and J by 3 bases, with 6 bases between. CDR1 is SGHTA and CDR2 is FQGNSA in the germline V gene. Authors' methods: By means of reference gene primer amplification, nucleated cell counts were estimated. Using immunoSEQ multiplex PCR, the repertoire was profiled, and TCRdb retains in-frame clones only, with some absent. V and J calls and clone size come straight from that table; D and trimming were deduced from the DNA. The table lists roughly 250,000 clones, more than 85% of them singletons. Seattle patient enrollment occurred during active infection, with longitudinal follow-up thereafter. The data are from a study of blood T cell repertoires in COVID-19. On the study more broadly: COVID-19 samples from acute and convalescent phases originated in the United States, Italy and Spain. Sample material is recorded as cDNA or gDNA derived from T cells, B-cell-depleted T cells, or PBMCs.

J is TRBJ2-3 and V is TRBV7-2; D is unresolved. Sequenced sample: peripheral blood. The clonotype comes from a person under 30 with COVID-19, enrolled during active disease. The CDR3 sequence: CASSPGTDTQYF. In DNA, the CDR3 is TGTGCCAGCAGCCCCGGGACAGATACGCAGTATTTT.